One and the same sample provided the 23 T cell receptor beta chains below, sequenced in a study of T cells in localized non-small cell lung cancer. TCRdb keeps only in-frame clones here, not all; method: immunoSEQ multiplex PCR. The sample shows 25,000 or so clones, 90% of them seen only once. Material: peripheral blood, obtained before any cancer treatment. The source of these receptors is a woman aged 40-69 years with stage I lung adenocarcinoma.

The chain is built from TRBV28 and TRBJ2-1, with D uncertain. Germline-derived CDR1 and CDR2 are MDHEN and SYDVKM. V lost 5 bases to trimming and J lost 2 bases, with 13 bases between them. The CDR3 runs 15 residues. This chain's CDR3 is CASSAWSRTYNEQFF. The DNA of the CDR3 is TGTGCCAGCAGTGCCTGGTCACGGACCTACAATGAGCAGTTCTTC. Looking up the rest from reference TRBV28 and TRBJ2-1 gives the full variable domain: DVKVTQSSRYLVKRTGEKVFLECVQDMDHENMFWYRQDPGLGLRLIYFSYDVKMKEKGDIPEGYSVSREKKERFSLILESASTNQTSMYLCASSAWSRTYNEQFFGPGTRLTVL.

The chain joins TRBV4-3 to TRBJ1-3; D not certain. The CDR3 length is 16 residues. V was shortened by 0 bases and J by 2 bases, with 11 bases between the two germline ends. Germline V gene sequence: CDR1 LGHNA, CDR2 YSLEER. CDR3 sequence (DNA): TGCGCCAGCAGCCAAGATTGGGGAGACACTGGAAACACCATATATTTT. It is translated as CASSQDWGDTGNTIYF.

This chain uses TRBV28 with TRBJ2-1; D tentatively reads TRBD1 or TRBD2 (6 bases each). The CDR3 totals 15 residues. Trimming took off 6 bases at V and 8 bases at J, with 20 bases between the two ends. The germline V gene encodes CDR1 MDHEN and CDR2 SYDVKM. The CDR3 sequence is CASSLPGDFMYEQFF. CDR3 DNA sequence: TGTGCCAGCAGCCTGCCAGGGGACTTTATGTATGAGCAGTTCTTC.

In DNA, the CDR3 is TGTGCCAGCAGCTCTTTACAGGCTTGGGCTCCAATGAACACTGAAGCTTTCTTT. Its translation: CASSSLQAWAPMNTEAFF. The chain joins TRBV13 to TRBJ1-1; perhaps TRBD1 as D (5 bases). The CDR3 has 18 amino acids. V dropped 4 bases and J dropped 0 bases, with 21 bases sitting between them. Germline CDR1 reads PRHDT; CDR2 reads FYEKMQ (reference sequence).

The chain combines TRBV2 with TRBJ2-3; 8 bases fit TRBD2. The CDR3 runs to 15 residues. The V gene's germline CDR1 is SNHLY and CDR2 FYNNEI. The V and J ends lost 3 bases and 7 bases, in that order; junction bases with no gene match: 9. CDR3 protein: CASSDGGDSYYTQYF. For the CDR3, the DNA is TGTGCCAGCAGTGACGGGGGGGACTCCTACTATACGCAGTATTTT.

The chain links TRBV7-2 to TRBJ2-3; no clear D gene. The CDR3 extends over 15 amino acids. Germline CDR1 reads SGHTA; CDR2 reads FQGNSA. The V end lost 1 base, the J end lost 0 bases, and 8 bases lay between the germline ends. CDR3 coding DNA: TGTGCCAGCAGCTTAGATCGCGGCAGCACAGATACGCAGTATTTT. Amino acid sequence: CASSLDRGSTDTQYF. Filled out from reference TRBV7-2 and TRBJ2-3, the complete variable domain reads GAGVSQSPSNKVTEKGKDVELRCDPISGHTALYWYRQSLGQGLEFLIYFQGNSAPDKSGLPSDRFSAERTGGSVSTLTIQRTQQEDSAVYLCASSLDRGSTDTQYFGPGTRLTVL.

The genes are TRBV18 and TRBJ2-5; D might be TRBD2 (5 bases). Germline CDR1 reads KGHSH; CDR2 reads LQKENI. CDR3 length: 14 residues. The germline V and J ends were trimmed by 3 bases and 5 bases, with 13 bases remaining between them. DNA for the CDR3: TGTGCCAGCTCACCTGGAGGATCCCGGGAGACCCAGTACTTC. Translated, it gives CASSPGGSRETQYF.

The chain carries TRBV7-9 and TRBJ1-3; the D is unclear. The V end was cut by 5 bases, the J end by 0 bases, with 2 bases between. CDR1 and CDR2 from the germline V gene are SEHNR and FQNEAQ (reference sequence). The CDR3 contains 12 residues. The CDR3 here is CASSLSGNTIYF. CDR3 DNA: TGTGCCAGCAGCCTCTCTGGAAACACCATATATTTT. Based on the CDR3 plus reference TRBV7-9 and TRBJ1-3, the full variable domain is DTGVSQNPRHKITKRGQNVTFRCDPISEHNRLYWYRQTLGQGPEFLTYFQNEAQLEKSRLLSDRFSAERPKGSFSTLEIQRTEQGDSAMYLCASSLSGNTIYFGEGSWLTVV.

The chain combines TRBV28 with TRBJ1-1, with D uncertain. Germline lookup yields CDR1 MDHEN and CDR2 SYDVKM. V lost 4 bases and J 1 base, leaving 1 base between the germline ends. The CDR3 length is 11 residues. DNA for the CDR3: TGTGCCAGCAGTTGGAACACTGAAGCTTTCTTT. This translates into CASSWNTEAFF. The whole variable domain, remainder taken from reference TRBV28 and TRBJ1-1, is DVKVTQSSRYLVKRTGEKVFLECVQDMDHENMFWYRQDPGLGLRLIYFSYDVKMKEKGDIPEGYSVSREKKERFSLILESASTNQTSMYLCASSWNTEAFFGQGTRLTVV.

For the CDR3, the DNA is TGTGCCAGCAGTTTACAGGACCTGAATAATGAAAAACTGTTTTTT. Encoded protein: CASSLQDLNNEKLFF. This sequence joins TRBV28 and TRBJ1-4; D uncertain. Per germline, CDR1 MDHEN and CDR2 SYDVKM. With 2 bases removed from V and 4 bases from J, the gap between germline ends came to 11 bases. The CDR3 runs 15 residues. The whole variable domain, remainder taken from reference TRBV28 and TRBJ1-4, is DVKVTQSSRYLVKRTGEKVFLECVQDMDHENMFWYRQDPGLGLRLIYFSYDVKMKEKGDIPEGYSVSREKKERFSLILESASTNQTSMYLCASSLQDLNNEKLFFGSGTQLSVL.

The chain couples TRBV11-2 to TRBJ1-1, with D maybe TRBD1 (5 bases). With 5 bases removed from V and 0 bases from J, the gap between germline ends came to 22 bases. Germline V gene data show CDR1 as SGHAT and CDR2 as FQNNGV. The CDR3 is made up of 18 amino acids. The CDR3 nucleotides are TGTGCCAGCAGCCCCCGAGGTTCTCAGGGAGGGTTGAACACTGAAGCTTTCTTT. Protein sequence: CASSPRGSQGGLNTEAFF.

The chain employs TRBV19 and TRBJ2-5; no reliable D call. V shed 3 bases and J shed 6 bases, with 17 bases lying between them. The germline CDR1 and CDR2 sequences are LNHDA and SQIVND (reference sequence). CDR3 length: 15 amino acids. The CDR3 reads CASSIGVGPGKTQYF. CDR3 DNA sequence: TGTGCCAGTAGTATCGGAGTCGGACCTGGGAAGACCCAGTACTTC.

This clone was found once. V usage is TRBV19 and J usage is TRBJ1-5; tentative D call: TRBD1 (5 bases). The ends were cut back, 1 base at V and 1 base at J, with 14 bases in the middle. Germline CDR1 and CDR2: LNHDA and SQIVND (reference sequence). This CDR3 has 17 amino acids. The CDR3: CASSIGTGLRSNQPQHF. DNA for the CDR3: TGTGCCAGTAGTATAGGAACAGGCCTAAGGAGCAATCAGCCCCAGCATTTT.

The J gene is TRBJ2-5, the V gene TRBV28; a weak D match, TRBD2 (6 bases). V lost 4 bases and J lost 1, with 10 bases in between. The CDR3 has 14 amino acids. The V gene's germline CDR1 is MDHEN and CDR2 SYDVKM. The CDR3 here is CASSSGTPQETQYF. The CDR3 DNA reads TGTGCCAGCAGTTCAGGGACTCCCCAAGAGACCCAGTACTTC. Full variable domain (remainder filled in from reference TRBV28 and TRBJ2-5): DVKVTQSSRYLVKRTGEKVFLECVQDMDHENMFWYRQDPGLGLRLIYFSYDVKMKEKGDIPEGYSVSREKKERFSLILESASTNQTSMYLCASSSGTPQETQYFGPGTRLLVL.

CDR3 DNA sequence: TGTGCCAGCAGTGAATGGACAGGGGGATATGGCTACACCTTC. It encodes CASSEWTGGYGYTF. The chain links TRBV2 to TRBJ1-2; 10 bases line up with TRBD1. J gave up 5 bases and V 2 bases, and 2 bases lay outside the gene matches. Germline lookup yields CDR1 SNHLY and CDR2 FYNNEI. The CDR3 consists of 14 residues.

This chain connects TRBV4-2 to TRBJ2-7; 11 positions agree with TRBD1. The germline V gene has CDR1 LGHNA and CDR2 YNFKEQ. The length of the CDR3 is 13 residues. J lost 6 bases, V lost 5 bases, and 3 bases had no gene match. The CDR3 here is CASSGTGGAEQYF. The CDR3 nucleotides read TGTGCCAGCAGCGGGACAGGGGGGGCCGAGCAGTACTTC.

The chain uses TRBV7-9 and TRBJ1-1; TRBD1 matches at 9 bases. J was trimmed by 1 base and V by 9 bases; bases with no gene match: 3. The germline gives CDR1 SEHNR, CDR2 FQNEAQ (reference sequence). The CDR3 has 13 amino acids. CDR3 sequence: CASQTGGNTEAFF. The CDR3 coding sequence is TGTGCCAGTCAGACAGGGGGGAACACTGAAGCTTTCTTT.

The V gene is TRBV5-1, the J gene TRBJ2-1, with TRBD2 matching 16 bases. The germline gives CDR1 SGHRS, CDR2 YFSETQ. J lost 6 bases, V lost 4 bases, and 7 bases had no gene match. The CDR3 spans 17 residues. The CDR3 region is CASSIGTSGRAGNEQFF. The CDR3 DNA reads TGCGCCAGCAGCATCGGGACTAGCGGGAGGGCCGGCAATGAGCAGTTCTTC.

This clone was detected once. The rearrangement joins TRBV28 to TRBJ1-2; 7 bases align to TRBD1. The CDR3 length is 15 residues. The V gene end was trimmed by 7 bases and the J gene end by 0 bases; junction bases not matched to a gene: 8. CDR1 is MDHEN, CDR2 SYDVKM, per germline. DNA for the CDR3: TGTGCCAGCACAAAGCCCGGGACAGCTAACTATGGCTACACCTTC. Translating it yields CASTKPGTANYGYTF.

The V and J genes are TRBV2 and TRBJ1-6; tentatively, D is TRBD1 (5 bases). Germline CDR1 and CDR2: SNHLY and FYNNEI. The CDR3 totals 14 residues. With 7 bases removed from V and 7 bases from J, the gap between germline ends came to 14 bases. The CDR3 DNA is TGTGCCAGCAACCGGGACCGTAGAAATTCACCCCTCCACTTT. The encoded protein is CASNRDRRNSPLHF.

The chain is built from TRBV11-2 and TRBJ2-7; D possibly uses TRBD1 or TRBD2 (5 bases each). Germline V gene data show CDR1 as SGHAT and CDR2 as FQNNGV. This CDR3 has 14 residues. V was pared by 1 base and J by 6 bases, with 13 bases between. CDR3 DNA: TGTGCCAGCAGCTTAGTGGGACGGGCCGCCGAGCAGTACTTC. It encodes CASSLVGRAAEQYF.

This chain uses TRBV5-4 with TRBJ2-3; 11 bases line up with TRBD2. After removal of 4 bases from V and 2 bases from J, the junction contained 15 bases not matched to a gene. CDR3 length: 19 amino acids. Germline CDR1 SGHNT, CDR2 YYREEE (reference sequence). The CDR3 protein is CASSPKIEASGGNTDTQYF. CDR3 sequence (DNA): TGTGCCAGCAGCCCCAAAATAGAAGCTAGCGGGGGGAACACAGATACGCAGTATTTT.

CDR3 sequence reads: CASSRERGEQYF. CDR3 DNA: TGCGCCAGCAGCCGCGAACGGGGCGAGCAGTACTTC. The chain is built from TRBV5-1 and TRBJ2-7; a possible D gene is TRBD2 (5 bases). The V and J ends lost 4 bases and 6 bases respectively, with 11 bases between them. Germline CDR1 is SGHRS and CDR2 is YFSETQ. The CDR3 loop spans 12 amino acids.